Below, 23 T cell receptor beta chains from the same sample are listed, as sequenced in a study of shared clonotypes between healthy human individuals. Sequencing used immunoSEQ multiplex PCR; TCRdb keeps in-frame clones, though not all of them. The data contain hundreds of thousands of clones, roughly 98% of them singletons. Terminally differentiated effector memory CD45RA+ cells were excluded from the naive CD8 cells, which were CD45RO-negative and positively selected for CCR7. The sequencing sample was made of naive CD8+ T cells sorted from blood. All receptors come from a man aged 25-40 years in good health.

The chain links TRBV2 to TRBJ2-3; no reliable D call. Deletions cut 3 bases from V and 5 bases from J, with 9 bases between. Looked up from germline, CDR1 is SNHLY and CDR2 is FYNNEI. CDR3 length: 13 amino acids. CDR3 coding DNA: TGTGCCAGCAGTGATTGGCCGCAAGATACGCAGTATTTT. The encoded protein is CASSDWPQDTQYF.

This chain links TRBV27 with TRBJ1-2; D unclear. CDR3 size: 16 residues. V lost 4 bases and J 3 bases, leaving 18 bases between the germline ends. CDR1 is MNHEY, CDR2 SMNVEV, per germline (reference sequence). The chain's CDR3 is CASSSMLGHTYYGYTF. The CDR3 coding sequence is TGTGCCAGCAGTTCCATGCTCGGGCACACTTACTATGGCTACACCTTC.

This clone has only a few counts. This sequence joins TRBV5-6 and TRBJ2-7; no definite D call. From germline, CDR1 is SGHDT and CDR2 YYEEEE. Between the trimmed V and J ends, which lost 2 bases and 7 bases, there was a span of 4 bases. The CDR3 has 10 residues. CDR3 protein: CASSFGEQYF. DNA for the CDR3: TGTGCCAGCAGCTTCGGGGAGCAGTACTTC.

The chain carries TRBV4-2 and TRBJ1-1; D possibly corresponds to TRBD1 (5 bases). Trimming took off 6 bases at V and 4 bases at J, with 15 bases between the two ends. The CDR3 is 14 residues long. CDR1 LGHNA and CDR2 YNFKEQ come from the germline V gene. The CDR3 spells CASRTGGLGTEAFF. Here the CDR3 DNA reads TGTGCCAGCAGAACTGGGGGATTAGGCACTGAAGCTTTCTTT.

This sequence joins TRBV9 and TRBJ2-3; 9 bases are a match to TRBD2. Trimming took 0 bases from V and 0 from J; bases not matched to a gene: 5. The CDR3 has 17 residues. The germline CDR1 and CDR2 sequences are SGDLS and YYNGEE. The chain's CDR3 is CASSVATTSGSTDTQYF. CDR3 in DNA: TGTGCCAGCAGCGTAGCTACGACTAGCGGTAGCACAGATACGCAGTATTTT.

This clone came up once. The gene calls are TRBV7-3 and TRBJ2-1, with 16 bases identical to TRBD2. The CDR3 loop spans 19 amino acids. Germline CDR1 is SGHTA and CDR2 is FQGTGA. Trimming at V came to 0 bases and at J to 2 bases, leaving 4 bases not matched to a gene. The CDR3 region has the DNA TGTGCCAGCAGCTTAACCGGGACTAGCGGGAGGGCCACCTACAATGAGCAGTTCTTC. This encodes CASSLTGTSGRATYNEQFF.

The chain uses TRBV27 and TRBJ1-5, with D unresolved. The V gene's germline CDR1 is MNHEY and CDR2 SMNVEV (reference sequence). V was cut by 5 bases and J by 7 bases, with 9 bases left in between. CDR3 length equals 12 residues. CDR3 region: CASSLPGQPQHF. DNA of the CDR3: TGTGCCAGCAGTCTCCCAGGCCAGCCCCAGCATTTT.

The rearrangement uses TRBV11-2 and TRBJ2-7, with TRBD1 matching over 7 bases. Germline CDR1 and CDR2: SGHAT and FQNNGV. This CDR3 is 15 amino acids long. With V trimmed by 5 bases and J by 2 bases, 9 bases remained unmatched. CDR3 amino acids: CASSPVTGSAYEQYF. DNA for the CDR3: TGTGCCAGCAGCCCCGTGACAGGGTCAGCCTACGAGCAGTACTTC.

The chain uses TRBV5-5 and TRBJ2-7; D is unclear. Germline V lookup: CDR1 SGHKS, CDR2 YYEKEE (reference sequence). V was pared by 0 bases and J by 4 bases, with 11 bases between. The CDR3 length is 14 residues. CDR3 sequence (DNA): TGTGCCAGCAGCTTGGGGTCAATAAATTACGAGCAGTACTTC. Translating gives CASSLGSINYEQYF. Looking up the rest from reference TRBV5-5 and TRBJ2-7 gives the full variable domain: DAGVTQSPTHLIKTRGQQVTLRCSPISGHKSVSWYQQVLGQGPQFIFQYYEKEERGRGNFPDRFSARQFPNYSSELNVNALLLGDSALYLCASSLGSINYEQYFGPGTRLTVT.

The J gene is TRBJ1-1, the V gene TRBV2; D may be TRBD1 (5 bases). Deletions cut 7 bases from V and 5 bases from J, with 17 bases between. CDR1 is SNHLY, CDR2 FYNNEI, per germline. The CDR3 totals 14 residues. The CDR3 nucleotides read TGTGCCAGCACCCGCCAGACAGTCGAGACTGAAGCTTTCTTT. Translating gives CASTRQTVETEAFF.

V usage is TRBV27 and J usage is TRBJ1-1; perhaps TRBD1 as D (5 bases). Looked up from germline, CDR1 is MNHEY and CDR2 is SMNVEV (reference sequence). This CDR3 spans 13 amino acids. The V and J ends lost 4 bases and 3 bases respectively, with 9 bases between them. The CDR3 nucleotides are TGTGCCAGCAGTTCGGGGCTGGACACTGAAGCTTTCTTT. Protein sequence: CASSSGLDTEAFF.

The CDR3 loop reads CASSLGQGSGDTQYF. In DNA, the CDR3 is TGCGCCAGCAGCTTGGGGCAGGGAAGTGGAGATACGCAGTATTTT. The gene calls are TRBV5-1 and TRBJ2-3; the D gene is possibly TRBD1 (5 bases). The CDR3 runs 15 residues. Trimming left V 0 bases short and J 5 bases short, with 13 bases between. The germline gives CDR1 SGHRS, CDR2 YFSETQ.

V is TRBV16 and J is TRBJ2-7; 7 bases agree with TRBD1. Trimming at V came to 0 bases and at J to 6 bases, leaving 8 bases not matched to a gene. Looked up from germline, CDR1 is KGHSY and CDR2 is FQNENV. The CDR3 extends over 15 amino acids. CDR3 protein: CASSQSRQGRSEQYF. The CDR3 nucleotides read TGTGCCAGCAGCCAATCGCGACAGGGAAGGTCCGAGCAGTACTTC.

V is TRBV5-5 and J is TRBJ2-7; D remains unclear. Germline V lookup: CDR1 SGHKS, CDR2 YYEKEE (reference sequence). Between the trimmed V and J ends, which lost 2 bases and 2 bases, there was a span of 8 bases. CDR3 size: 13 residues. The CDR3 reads CASSFEEPYEQYF. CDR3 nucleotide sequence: TGTGCCAGCAGCTTTGAGGAGCCCTACGAGCAGTACTTC.

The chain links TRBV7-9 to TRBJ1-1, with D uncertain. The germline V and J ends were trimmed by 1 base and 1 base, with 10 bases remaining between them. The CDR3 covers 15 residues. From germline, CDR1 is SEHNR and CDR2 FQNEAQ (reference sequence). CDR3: CASSLGRRENTEAFF. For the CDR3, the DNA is TGTGCCAGCAGCTTAGGACGACGGGAGAACACTGAAGCTTTCTTT.

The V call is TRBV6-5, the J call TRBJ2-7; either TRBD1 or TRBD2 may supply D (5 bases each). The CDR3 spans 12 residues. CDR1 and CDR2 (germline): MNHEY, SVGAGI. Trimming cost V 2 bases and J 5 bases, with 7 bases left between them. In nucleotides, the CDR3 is TGTGCCAGCAGTTACAGGGACGACGAGCAGTACTTC. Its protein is CASSYRDDEQYF.

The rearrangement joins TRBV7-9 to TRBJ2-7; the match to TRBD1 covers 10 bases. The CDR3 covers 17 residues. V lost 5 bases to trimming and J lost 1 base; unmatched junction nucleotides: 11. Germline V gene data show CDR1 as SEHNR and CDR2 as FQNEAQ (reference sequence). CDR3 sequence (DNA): TGTGCCAGCAGCCACCCGGGGGGGGACAGGGGTTCCTACGAGCAGTACTTC. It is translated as CASSHPGGDRGSYEQYF.

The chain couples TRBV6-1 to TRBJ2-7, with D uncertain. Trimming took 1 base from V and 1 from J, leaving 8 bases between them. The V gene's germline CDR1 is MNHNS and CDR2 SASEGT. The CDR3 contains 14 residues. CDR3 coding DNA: TGTGCCAGCAGTGAAGTGACTTCATCCTACGAGCAGTACTTC. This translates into CASSEVTSSYEQYF.

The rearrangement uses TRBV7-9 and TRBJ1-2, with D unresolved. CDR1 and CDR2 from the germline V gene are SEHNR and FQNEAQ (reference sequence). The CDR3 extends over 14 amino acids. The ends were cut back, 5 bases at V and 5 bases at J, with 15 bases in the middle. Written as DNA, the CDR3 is TGTGCCAGCAGCAGGTTCAATTTGGTTTATGGCTACACCTTC. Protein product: CASSRFNLVYGYTF.

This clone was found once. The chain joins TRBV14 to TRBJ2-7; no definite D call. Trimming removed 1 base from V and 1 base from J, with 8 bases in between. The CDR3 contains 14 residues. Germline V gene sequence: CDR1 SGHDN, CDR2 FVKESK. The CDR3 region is CASSQGTRSYEQYF. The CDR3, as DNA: TGTGCCAGCAGCCAAGGCACACGGTCCTACGAGCAGTACTTC.

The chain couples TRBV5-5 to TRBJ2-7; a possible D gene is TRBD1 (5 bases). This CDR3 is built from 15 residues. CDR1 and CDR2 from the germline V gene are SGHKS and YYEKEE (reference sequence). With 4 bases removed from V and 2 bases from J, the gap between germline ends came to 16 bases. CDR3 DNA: TGTGCCAGCAGCCTTGGACATTCCGATACCTACGAGCAGTACTTC. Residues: CASSLGHSDTYEQYF.

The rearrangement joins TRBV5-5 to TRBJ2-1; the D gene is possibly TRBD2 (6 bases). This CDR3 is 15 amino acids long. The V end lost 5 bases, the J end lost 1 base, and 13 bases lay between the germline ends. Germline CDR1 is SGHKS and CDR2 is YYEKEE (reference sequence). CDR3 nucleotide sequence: TGTGCCAGCAGTCCGCGGAGGGCTTCCTACAATGAGCAGTTCTTC. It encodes CASSPRRASYNEQFF.

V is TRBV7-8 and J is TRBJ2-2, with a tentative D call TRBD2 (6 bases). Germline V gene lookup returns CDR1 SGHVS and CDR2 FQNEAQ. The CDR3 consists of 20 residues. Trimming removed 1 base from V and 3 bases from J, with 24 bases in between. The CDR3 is CASSLVSRPVAGTDTGELFF. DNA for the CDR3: TGTGCCAGCAGCTTAGTTTCGAGACCCGTTGCGGGGACCGACACCGGGGAGCTGTTTTTT.